This entry features one T cell receptor (beta chain) sequence. The antigen is undetermined. From the 5' RACE reads, TCRdb called clonotypes with MiXCR, one entry per CDR3 protein. The sample includes 200,000 to 300,000 distinct CDR3 sequences, less than 20% seen only once; the top ten take 2.1%. The sample comes from a study of T-cell memory formation after mild COVID-19. Study-level results: Day 15 to 85 contracting clones showed balanced CD4/CD8; later expanders leaned CD4+.

V lost 10 bases and J 6 bases, leaving 13 bases between the germline ends. This CDR3 comprises 11 residues. The clonotype comes from an adult woman who had mild COVID-19 (a few samples of this study predate the infection). Cell type and time point are not known. What was sequenced was PBMCs or a T cell subset sorted from them (not recorded which). V and J are TRBV23-1 and TRBJ2-7, with D perhaps given as TRBD1 or TRBD2 (5 bases each). TRBV23-1 is noted as an ORF with a role that remains uncertain. In DNA, the CDR3 is TGCGCCACCAAGGGGAGCCCCGAGCAGTACTTC. This sequence encodes CATKGSPEQYF.